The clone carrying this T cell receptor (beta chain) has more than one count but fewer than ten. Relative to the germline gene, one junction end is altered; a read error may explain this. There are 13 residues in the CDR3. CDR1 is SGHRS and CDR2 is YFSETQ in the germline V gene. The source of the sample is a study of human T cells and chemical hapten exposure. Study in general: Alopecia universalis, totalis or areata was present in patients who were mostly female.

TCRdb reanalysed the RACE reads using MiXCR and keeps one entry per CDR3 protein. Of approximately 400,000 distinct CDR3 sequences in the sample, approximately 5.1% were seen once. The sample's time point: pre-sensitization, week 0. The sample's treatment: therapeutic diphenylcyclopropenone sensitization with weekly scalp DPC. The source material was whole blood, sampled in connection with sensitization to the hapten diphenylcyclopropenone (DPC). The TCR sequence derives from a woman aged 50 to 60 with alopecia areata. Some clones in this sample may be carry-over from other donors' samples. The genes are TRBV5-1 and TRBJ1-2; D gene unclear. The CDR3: CASRLDGNYGYTF. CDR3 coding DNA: TGCGCCAGCAGGTTGGACGGTAACTATGGCTACACCTTC.